The 8 T cell receptor beta chains below all came from one sample that was sequenced in a study of shared clonotypes between healthy human individuals. Profiled with immunoSEQ multiplex PCR; TCRdb holds only in-frame clones, not every one. The sample lists over a million clones; 75% to 80% were seen once. Material for sequencing was memory CD4+ T cells from PBMCs. Subset defined: CD45RA-negative fraction. Source of these receptors: a man between 18 and 35 years old in good health. Some clones in this sample may be carry-over from other donors' samples.

The V call is TRBV7-7, the J call TRBJ2-1; tentatively, D is TRBD1 (6 bases). This CDR3 is built from 15 residues. CDR1 and CDR2 (germline): SSHAT, FNYEAQ (reference sequence). Trimming removed 5 bases at V and 2 bases at J, with 13 bases between. In DNA, the CDR3 is TGTGCCAGCAGCCTGGACAGCTCTACCTACAATGAGCAGTTCTTC. Translation gives CASSLDSSTYNEQFF.

The count of this clone is one. The chain employs TRBV4-3 and TRBJ2-7; 11 positions match TRBD1. Germline V gene lookup returns CDR1 LGHNA and CDR2 YSLEER. The V gene end was trimmed by 0 bases and the J gene end by 5 bases; junction bases not matched to a gene: 9. CDR3 length: 17 residues. The CDR3 DNA reads TGCGCCAGCAGCCAAGATCTTAGGACAGGGGGCTCGCACGAGCAGTACTTC. Encoded protein: CASSQDLRTGGSHEQYF.

The J gene is TRBJ1-2, the V gene TRBV5-1; the match to TRBD1 covers 8 bases. This CDR3 has 16 residues. Looked up from germline, CDR1 is SGHRS and CDR2 is YFSETQ. Trimming removed 0 bases from V and 0 bases from J; junction bases left unmatched: 4. This chain's CDR3 is CASSLGTGMPNYGYTF. CDR3 nucleotides: TGCGCCAGCAGCTTGGGGACAGGGATGCCTAACTATGGCTACACCTTC.

The gene calls are TRBV28 and TRBJ1-2; TRBD1 agrees at 7 bases. This CDR3 region has 13 residues. V shed 7 bases and J 8 bases; nucleotides not matched to a gene: 10. Germline CDR1 and CDR2: MDHEN and SYDVKM. The CDR3, as DNA: TGTGCCAGCACTCTAAACAGGGGTGAGGGCTACACCTTC. This gives the protein CASTLNRGEGYTF.

This clone showed up just once. The chain has TRBV5-1 and TRBJ2-7; the D is unclear. The CDR3 has 12 residues. Trimming stripped 0 bases from V and 8 bases from J, with 9 bases between. The germline gives CDR1 SGHRS, CDR2 YFSETQ. This CDR3 is CASSLGGDQQYF. The DNA of the CDR3 is TGCGCCAGCAGCTTGGGCGGCGACCAGCAGTACTTC.

The CDR3 is CASRDMGSNTGELFF. The CDR3 DNA follows: TGCGCCAGCAGAGATATGGGGTCGAACACCGGGGAGCTGTTTTTT. The J gene is TRBJ2-2, the V gene TRBV5-1; no firm D call. Germline CDR1 and CDR2: SGHRS and YFSETQ. Trimming shortened V by 5 bases and J by 0 bases, and 11 bases separated the two germline ends. This CDR3 has 15 residues.

This chain connects TRBV5-1 to TRBJ1-2; D is possibly TRBD1 (5 bases). The CDR3 consists of 15 residues. CDR1 is SGHRS and CDR2 is YFSETQ in the germline V gene. Trimming took off 1 base at V and 2 bases at J, with 12 bases between the two ends. CDR3 amino acids: CASSLSGPRNYGYTF. In nucleotides, the CDR3 is TGCGCCAGCAGCTTGTCGGGACCGCGAAACTATGGCTACACCTTC.

This clone was recorded at least ten times. The CDR3 ends on some other residue instead of the conserved phenylalanine or tryptophan, so this is likely a read error. It is unclear where the CDR3 begins or ends on the DNA, so no DNA is shown, and the CDR3 is as TCRdb lists it. The genes are TRBV18 and TRBJ2-7; the table gives TRBD2 as D, unverified against the DNA. CDR1 KGHSH and CDR2 LQKENI come from the germline V gene. 12 amino acids form the CDR3, both terminal residues included. The CDR3 loop reads CASSPKEGLFSI.